This TCR beta chain was obtained from a study of shared clonotypes between healthy human individuals. As for the study in general: Per donor, three plates held CD4 naive cells, three held CD4 memory, two held CD8 naive and one held CD8 memory. Study results and caveats: Depth of sequencing was expected to influence donor clonotype sharing. In contrast to clonotypes shared by all four donors, non-shared clonotypes had lower generation probabilities.

Regarding this clone: Its antigen is unidentified. The identical CDR3 is also encoded by other nucleotide sequences in the sample.

CD45RO-negative, CCR7-positively selected cells formed the naive CD8 fraction, excluding terminally differentiated effector memory CD45RA+ cells. Original handling: Owing to the provision of junction-only sequences devoid of quality scores by immunoSEQ, filtering differed. Sequencing was performed with immunoSEQ multiplex PCR; in TCRdb, only in-frame clones are kept and a portion is missing. V, J and clone size are taken as reported in that table, and D and trimming were inferred from the DNA itself. The table shows around 2.1 million clones, with just over 90% occurring only once. In germline, CDR1 is SGHAT, CDR2 FQNNGV. The V end was cut by 1 base, the J end by 3 bases, with 7 bases between. The CDR3 runs to 13 residues.

Sequenced: naive CD8+ T cells from PBMCs. This TCR was sampled from a young man in good health. Some clones in this sample may be carry-over from other donors' samples. The chain recombines TRBV11-2 with TRBJ2-7, with no clear D. The DNA for the CDR3 is TGTGCCAGCAGCTTAGGGCTACACTACGAGCAGTACTTC. This codes for CASSLGLHYEQYF.